This record concerns one TCR beta chain sequence. Its antigen is unknown. V was clipped by 7 bases and J by 1 base; unmatched bases: 13. This CDR3 comprises 17 residues. Germline CDR1 SGHDT, CDR2 YYEEEE. These data belong to a study of shared clonotypes between healthy human individuals. Study-wide points: An expected dependence of interdonor clonotype sharing on sequencing depth was noted.

Deep was the level used in running the assay. Sequencing used immunoSEQ multiplex PCR; TCRdb keeps in-frame clones, though not all of them. This table holds some 2.4 million clones, over 85% found once. Sequenced material: naive CD4+ T cells from PBMCs. Subset here: CD45RA+ positively selected. The receptor comes from a man younger than 30 in good health. Some clones in this sample may be carry-over from other donors' samples. The chain couples TRBV5-6 to TRBJ1-5; 8 nucleotides agree with TRBD1. The CDR3: CASYQRTGNTSNQPQHF. The CDR3 coding sequence is TGTGCCAGCTATCAAAGGACAGGGAATACAAGCAATCAGCCCCAGCATTTT.